The clone carrying this T cell receptor (beta chain) was seen just once. The sample belongs to a study of long-term antiretroviral therapy in people with HIV. V lost 3 bases and J lost 9, with 17 bases in between. The CDR3 runs to 15 residues. Germline CDR1 reads LNHDA; CDR2 reads SQIVND (reference sequence). Survey-level resolution applied to immunoSEQ assay v3.0. TCRdb keeps only in-frame clones here, not all; method: immunoSEQ multiplex PCR. This table has about 28,000 clones, 80% appearing once. This sequence was found in a man in his forties with HIV. The chain joins TRBV19 to TRBJ1-4, with a weak D call TRBD1 (6 bases). This material consisted of unsorted PBMCs, taken 0.3 years after starting antiretroviral therapy. The CDR3 loop is CASSMVSAGDQKLFF. In DNA, the CDR3 is TGTGCCAGTAGTATGGTATCGGCAGGGGATCAAAAACTGTTTTTT.